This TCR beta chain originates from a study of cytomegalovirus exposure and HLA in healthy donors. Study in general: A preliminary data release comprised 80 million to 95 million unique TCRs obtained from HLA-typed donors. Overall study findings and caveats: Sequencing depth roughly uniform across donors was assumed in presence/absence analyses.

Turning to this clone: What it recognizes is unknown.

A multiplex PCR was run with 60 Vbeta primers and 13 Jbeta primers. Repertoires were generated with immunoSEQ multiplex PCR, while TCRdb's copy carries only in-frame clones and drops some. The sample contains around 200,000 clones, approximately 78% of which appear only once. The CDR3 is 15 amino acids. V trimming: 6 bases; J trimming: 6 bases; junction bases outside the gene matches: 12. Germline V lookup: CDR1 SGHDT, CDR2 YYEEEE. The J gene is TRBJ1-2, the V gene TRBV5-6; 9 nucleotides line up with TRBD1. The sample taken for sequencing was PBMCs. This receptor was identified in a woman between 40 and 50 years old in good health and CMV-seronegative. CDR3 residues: CASTGVDRGSNGYTF. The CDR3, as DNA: TGTGCCAGCACCGGGGTGGACAGGGGTTCTAATGGCTACACCTTC.